The 9 T cell receptor beta chains reported below all come from one sample, sequenced in a study of beta chain features in type 1 diabetes. Expressed TCRB transcripts were sequenced, since all the RNA that had been isolated was reverse transcribed. Libraries were prepared by immunoSEQ multiplex PCR; TCRdb keeps only in-frame clonotypes and omits some of them. The top ten clones hold less than 0.025% of a sample with hundreds of thousands of clones, over 10% of them seen once. Study-level results: There was a moderate but significant shortening of TCRB CDR3s in all four CD4+ subsets of Type 1 diabetes patients.

No antigen has been identified for these receptors. Sequencing was carried out using naive CD4+ T cells from blood. The receptors originated from a man between 18 and 29 years old with type 1 diabetes.

The chain employs TRBV7-6 and TRBJ2-7; TRBD2 is a possible D gene (5 bases). Per the germline V gene, CDR1 is SGHVS and CDR2 is FNYEAQ. The CDR3 loop spans 15 amino acids. Trimming shortened V by 4 bases and J by 0 bases, and 13 bases separated the two germline ends. The CDR3 loop reads CASSSLGLSSYEQYF. The CDR3, as DNA: TGTGCCAGCAGCTCCCTTGGACTCTCCTCCTACGAGCAGTACTTC.

Only a few counts were recorded for this clone. The chain's CDR3 is CAWSVPESYGYTF. CDR3 nucleotide sequence: TGTGCCTGGAGTGTACCTGAGTCCTATGGCTACACCTTC. This chain joins TRBV30 and TRBJ1-2; no definite D call. Between the trimmed V and J ends, which lost 0 bases and 4 bases, there was a span of 9 bases. The CDR3 has 13 amino acids. The germline CDR1 and CDR2 sequences are GTSNPN and SVGIG (reference sequence).

The chain is built from TRBV9 and TRBJ1-6; no clear D gene. The germline V and J ends were trimmed by 0 bases and 3 bases, with 7 bases remaining between them. CDR1 and CDR2 (germline): SGDLS, YYNGEE. The CDR3 sequence is 15 residues long. CDR3 nucleotide sequence: TGTGCCAGCAGCGTAGCTTGGGGCTATAATTCACCCCTCCACTTT. Its translation is CASSVAWGYNSPLHF.

In its sample, this clone was seen a few times. The DNA of the CDR3 is TGTGCCAGCAGTCCGACAGTGAACACTGAAGCTTTCTTT. The encoded protein is CASSPTVNTEAFF. The J gene is TRBJ1-1, the V gene TRBV6-6; D is possibly TRBD1 (5 bases). CDR1 and CDR2 from the germline V gene are MNHNY and SVGAGI (reference sequence). The CDR3 is 13 residues long. Trimming took off 5 bases at V and 0 bases at J, with 7 bases between the two ends.

There are a few counts of this clone. The V call is TRBV9, the J call TRBJ2-5; D might be TRBD1 (6 bases). The germline V gene encodes CDR1 SGDLS and CDR2 YYNGEE. The CDR3 covers 14 residues. V lost 3 bases to trimming and J lost 1 base, with 10 bases between them. CDR3 amino acids: CASSDRGGQETQYF. CDR3 nucleotide sequence: TGTGCCAGCAGCGATCGAGGGGGCCAAGAGACCCAGTACTTC.

This clone was detected only a few times. V and J are TRBV2 and TRBJ2-2; D unclear. Germline CDR1 SNHLY, CDR2 FYNNEI. V dropped 5 bases and J dropped 4 bases, with 11 bases sitting between them. The length of the CDR3 is 14 residues. The CDR3 DNA sequence: TGTGCCAGCAGTAACGCACTGAGCACCGGGGAGCTGTTTTTT. It encodes CASSNALSTGELFF.

This clone was detected a few times. This sequence joins TRBV13 and TRBJ2-5; D is unclear. This CDR3 is 13 amino acids long. Germline CDR1 PRHDT, CDR2 FYEKMQ (reference sequence). The ends were cut back, 1 base at V and 2 bases at J, with 5 bases in the middle. This chain's CDR3 is CASSLEVQETQYF. The CDR3 nucleotides are TGTGCCAGCAGCTTAGAGGTGCAAGAGACCCAGTACTTC. The variable domain in full, completed from reference TRBV13 and TRBJ2-5, reads AAGVIQSPRHLIKEKRETATLKCYPIPRHDTVYWYQQGPGQDPQFLISFYEKMQSDKGSIPDRFSAQQFSDYHSELNMSSLELGDSALYFCASSLEVQETQYFGPGTRLLVL.

In DNA, the CDR3 is TGTGCCAGCAGCTTAGGTACAGGGGGCCTCAATCAGCCCCAGCATTTT. Residues: CASSLGTGGLNQPQHF. The gene calls are TRBV7-9 and TRBJ1-5; 9 positions match TRBD1. This CDR3 comprises 16 residues. Germline lookup yields CDR1 SEHNR and CDR2 FQNEAQ (reference sequence). Trimming took 1 base from V and 3 from J; bases not matched to a gene: 4.

The J gene is TRBJ2-2, the V gene TRBV5-1, with TRBD1 as a possible D gene (6 bases). The CDR3 contains 15 residues. Germline assignment: CDR1 SGHRS and CDR2 YFSETQ. Trimming cost V 4 bases and J 0 bases, with 10 bases left between them. CDR3 amino acids: CASSDRDTNTGELFF. The CDR3 DNA is TGCGCCAGCAGCGACCGGGACACGAACACCGGGGAGCTGTTTTTT.